The 20 T cell receptor beta chains below come from one sample, sequenced in a study of T cell responses to AZD1222 COVID-19 vaccine. Profiled with immunoSEQ multiplex PCR; TCRdb holds only in-frame clones, not every one. The data hold under 95,000 clones, with around 90% observed a single time. The material sequenced was peripheral blood, taken 28 days after the second AZD1222 dose. The receptors here all came from an adult who received the AZD1222 COVID-19 vaccine.

The V call is TRBV28, the J call TRBJ1-5, with a tentative D call TRBD1 (6 bases). This CDR3 comprises 15 residues. Germline CDR1 and CDR2: MDHEN and SYDVKM. Trimming removed 6 bases from V and 1 base from J, with 13 bases in between. The CDR3 DNA follows: TGTGCCAGCAGGCCACAGGGAGTCAGCAATCAGCCCCAGCATTTT. Protein product: CASRPQGVSNQPQHF.

This chain links TRBV11-2 with TRBJ2-5; the match to TRBD2 covers 10 bases. Per germline, CDR1 SGHAT and CDR2 FQNNGV. The CDR3 contains 16 residues. Trimming took 8 bases from V and 4 from J; bases not matched to a gene: 13. CDR3 residues: CASLLASGGRGETQYF. DNA of the CDR3: TGTGCCAGCCTCTTGGCTAGCGGGGGCCGGGGAGAGACCCAGTACTTC. Supplemented by reference TRBV11-2 and TRBJ2-5, the full variable domain reads EAGVAQSPRYKIIEKRQSVAFWCNPISGHATLYWYQQILGQGPKLLIQFQNNGVVDDSQLPKDRFSAERLKGVDSTLKIQPAKLEDSAVYLCASLLASGGRGETQYFGPGTRLLVL.

The V call is TRBV15, the J call TRBJ2-7; D is perhaps TRBD1 (5 bases). V was shortened by 5 bases and J by 2 bases, with 22 bases between the two germline ends. The length of the CDR3 is 17 residues. The germline V gene has CDR1 LNHNV and CDR2 YYDKDF (reference sequence). Written as DNA, the CDR3 is TGTGCCACCAGCGCTCAGGCCCAGGGATTAGGGGCCTACGAGCAGTACTTC. Protein sequence: CATSAQAQGLGAYEQYF.

The chain is built from TRBV27 and TRBJ2-7, with D hard to call. The CDR3 loop spans 16 amino acids. Per the germline V gene, CDR1 is MNHEY and CDR2 is SMNVEV (reference sequence). Trimming removed 2 bases from V and 2 bases from J, with 16 bases in between. The CDR3 nucleotides are TGTGCCAGCAGTTTAAGTTCAAGCAGGCGTCCCTACGAGCAGTACTTC. This codes for CASSLSSSRRPYEQYF.

Only a few counts were recorded for this clone. The V call is TRBV5-3, the J call TRBJ1-3, with 8 bases lining up with TRBD1. TRBV5-3 is identified as an open reading frame with a role that is uncertain. V shed 1 base, J shed 0 bases, and the junction held 6 bases outside the gene matches. The CDR3 sequence is 17 residues long. This chain's CDR3 is CARSLNLDRGSGNTIYF. The DNA of the CDR3 is TGTGCCAGAAGCTTGAACCTTGACAGGGGCTCTGGAAACACCATATATTTT.

This rearrangement joins TRBV6-2 or TRBV6-3 to TRBJ1-1; the D is unclear. Trimming removed 2 bases from V and 12 bases from J, with 7 bases in between. The germline V gene encodes CDR1 MNHEY and CDR2 SVGEGT. There are 10 residues in the CDR3. The CDR3 here is CASSYSRPFF. The CDR3 bases are TGTGCCAGCAGTTACAGTCGTCCTTTCTTT.

The V gene is TRBV6-5, the J gene TRBJ1-2; 9 bases map to TRBD1. Trimming took 5 bases from V and 8 from J; bases not matched to a gene: 6. The length of the CDR3 is 13 residues. Germline V CDR1 and CDR2: MNHEY, SVGAGI. DNA of the CDR3: TGTGCCAGCAGTCCGGGACAGGGCCAAGGCTACACCTTC. It codes for CASSPGQGQGYTF.

V gene TRBV3-1 (or the pseudogene TRBV3-2) combines with J gene TRBJ1-1; no clear D. Trimming removed 2 bases at V and 3 bases at J, with 7 bases between. CDR3 length: 13 amino acids. Germline values: CDR1 LGHDT, CDR2 YNNKEL (reference sequence). CDR3 protein: CASSQLYYTEAFF. The CDR3 bases are TGTGCCAGCAGCCAACTTTATTACACTGAAGCTTTCTTT.

V is TRBV6-5 and J is TRBJ1-1; no clear D. The CDR3 covers 13 residues. V lost 0 bases and J 7 bases, leaving 9 bases between the germline ends. In germline, CDR1 is MNHEY, CDR2 SVGAGI. The CDR3 protein is CASSYSPRVEAFF. In nucleotides, the CDR3 is TGTGCCAGCAGTTACTCCCCACGGGTTGAAGCTTTCTTT.

The chain couples TRBV27 to TRBJ2-3; D might be TRBD2 (6 bases). The CDR3 runs 14 residues. Germline V lookup: CDR1 MNHEY, CDR2 SMNVEV (reference sequence). The germline V and J ends were trimmed by 4 bases and 1 base, with 9 bases remaining between them. Written as DNA, the CDR3 is TGTGCCAGCAGTTCCGGGACTGGCACAGATACGCAGTATTTT. Encoded protein: CASSSGTGTDTQYF.

The CDR3 nucleotides are TGTGCCAGCAGTTACCCAGGGAACTATGGCTACACCTTC. It specifies CASSYPGNYGYTF. The genes are TRBV6-2 or TRBV6-3 and TRBJ1-2, with D maybe TRBD1 (5 bases). Between the trimmed V and J ends, which lost 2 bases and 2 bases, there was a span of 6 bases. This CDR3 has 13 residues. The germline CDR1 and CDR2 sequences are MNHEY and SVGEGT.

The chain joins TRBV12-3 or TRBV12-4 to TRBJ1-1; TRBD1 is a possible D gene (5 bases). The CDR3 covers 13 residues. V was cut by 4 bases and J by 0 bases, with 6 bases left in between. CDR3 in DNA: TGTGCCAGCAGTTACAGGATGAACACTGAAGCTTTCTTT. Translating it yields CASSYRMNTEAFF.

V and J are TRBV12-3 or TRBV12-4 and TRBJ2-3; 9 positions match TRBD1. V lost 6 bases, J lost 4 bases, and 2 bases stayed unmatched. The CDR3 sequence is 13 residues long. CDR3 sequence reads: CASRGQGPDTQYF. The CDR3 DNA reads as TGTGCCAGCAGGGGACAGGGCCCAGATACGCAGTATTTT.

CDR3 residues: CASSLGGQSPLSQAFF. The CDR3 DNA reads TGTGCCAGCAGCTTAGGGGGACAGTCTCCCCTGTCGCAAGCTTTCTTT. This chain joins TRBV7-2 and TRBJ1-1, with 7 bases lining up with TRBD1. The CDR3 is 16 amino acids. Germline V CDR1 and CDR2: SGHTA, FQGNSA. V shed 1 base, J shed 9 bases, and the junction held 14 bases outside the gene matches. Together with reference TRBV7-2 and TRBJ1-1, the CDR3 gives the full variable domain: GAGVSQSPSNKVTEKGKDVELRCDPISGHTALYWYRQSLGQGLEFLIYFQGNSAPDKSGLPSDRFSAERTGGSVSTLTIQRTQQEDSAVYLCASSLGGQSPLSQAFFGQGTRLTVV.

The V gene is TRBV24-1, the J gene TRBJ2-2; 7 nucleotides match TRBD1. Trimming cost V 5 bases and J 2 bases; bases outside gene matches: 7. The germline V gene encodes CDR1 KGHDR and CDR2 SFDVKD. This CDR3 is 16 amino acids long. The DNA of the CDR3 is TGTGCCACCAGTGCCGCCGGGACAGCTAACACCGGGGAGCTGTTTTTT. The encoded protein is CATSAAGTANTGELFF.

V and J are TRBV3-1 (or the pseudogene TRBV3-2) and TRBJ2-2; D gene uncertain. This CDR3 has 15 amino acids. Germline V CDR1 and CDR2: LGHDT, YNNKEL (reference sequence). V lost 0 bases, J lost 0 bases, and 5 bases lay in between. CDR3 loop: CASSQEVTNTGELFF. CDR3 nucleotide sequence: TGTGCCAGCAGCCAAGAGGTTACGAACACCGGGGAGCTGTTTTTT.

The CDR3 sequence: CASSGGRGGTEAFF. The CDR3 DNA is TGTGCCAGCAGTGGGGGCAGGGGTGGTACTGAAGCTTTCTTT. The rearrangement links TRBV2 to TRBJ1-1; TRBD1 is a possible D gene (6 bases). The CDR3 has 14 amino acids. Trimming stripped 4 bases from V and 5 bases from J, with 14 bases between. Germline values: CDR1 SNHLY, CDR2 FYNNEI.

The J gene is TRBJ2-3, the V gene TRBV7-3; no clear D. The V end was cut by 5 bases, the J end by 0 bases, with 3 bases between. Germline CDR1 is SGHTA and CDR2 is FQGTGA. The CDR3 loop spans 12 amino acids. Written as DNA, the CDR3 is TGTGCCAGCAGCGCCAGCACAGATACGCAGTATTTT. Its protein is CASSASTDTQYF.

The chain uses TRBV19 and TRBJ1-1; D ambiguous. The CDR3 consists of 16 residues. Trimming took off 2 bases at V and 0 bases at J, with 13 bases between the two ends. Germline lookup yields CDR1 LNHDA and CDR2 SQIVND (reference sequence). This CDR3 reads CASSILHSRLNTEAFF. DNA for the CDR3: TGTGCCAGTAGTATATTACACAGTCGGTTGAACACTGAAGCTTTCTTT.

J is TRBJ2-7 and V is TRBV11-2; perhaps D is TRBD1 or TRBD2 (5 bases each). The CDR3 contains 14 residues. Germline CDR1 reads SGHAT; CDR2 reads FQNNGV. Trimming stripped 5 bases from V and 7 bases from J, with 18 bases between. The CDR3 loop reads CASSRAGQTGEQYF. The DNA for the CDR3 is TGTGCCAGCAGCCGGGCAGGGCAGACGGGGGAGCAGTACTTC.